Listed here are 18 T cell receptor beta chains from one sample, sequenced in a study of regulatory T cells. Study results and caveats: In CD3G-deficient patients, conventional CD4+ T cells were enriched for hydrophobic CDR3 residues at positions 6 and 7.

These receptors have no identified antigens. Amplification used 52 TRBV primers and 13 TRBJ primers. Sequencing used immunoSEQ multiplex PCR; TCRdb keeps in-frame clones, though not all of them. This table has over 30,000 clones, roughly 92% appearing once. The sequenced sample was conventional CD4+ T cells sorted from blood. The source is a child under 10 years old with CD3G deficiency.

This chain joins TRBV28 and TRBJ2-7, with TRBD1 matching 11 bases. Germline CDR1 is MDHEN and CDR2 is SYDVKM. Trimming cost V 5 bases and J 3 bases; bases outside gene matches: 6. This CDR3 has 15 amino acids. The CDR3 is CASSTRDRGVYEQYF. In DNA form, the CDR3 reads TGTGCCAGCAGTACCCGGGACAGGGGGGTCTACGAGCAGTACTTC.

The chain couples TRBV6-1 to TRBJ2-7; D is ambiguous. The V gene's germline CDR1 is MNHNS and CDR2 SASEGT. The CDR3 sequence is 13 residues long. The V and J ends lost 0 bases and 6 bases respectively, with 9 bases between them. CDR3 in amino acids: CASSEATYVEQYF. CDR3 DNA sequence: TGTGCCAGCAGTGAAGCCACGTACGTCGAGCAGTACTTC.

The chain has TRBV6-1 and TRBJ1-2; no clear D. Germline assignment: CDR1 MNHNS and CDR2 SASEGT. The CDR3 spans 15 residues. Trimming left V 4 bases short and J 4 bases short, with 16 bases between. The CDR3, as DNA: TGTGCCAGCAGTGTAGACGTCTTACCACCCTATGGCTACACCTTC. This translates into CASSVDVLPPYGYTF.

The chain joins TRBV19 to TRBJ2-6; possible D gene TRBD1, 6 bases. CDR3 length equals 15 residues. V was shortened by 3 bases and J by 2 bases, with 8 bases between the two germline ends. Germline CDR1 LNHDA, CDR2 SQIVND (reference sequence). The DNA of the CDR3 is TGTGCCAGTAGTATGCAGGGGACTGGGGCCAACGTCCTGACTTTC. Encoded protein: CASSMQGTGANVLTF. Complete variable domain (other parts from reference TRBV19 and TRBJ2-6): DGGITQSPKYLFRKEGQNVTLSCEQNLNHDAMYWYRQDPGQGLRLIYYSQIVNDFQKGDIAEGYSVSREKKESFPLTVTSAQKNPTAFYLCASSMQGTGANVLTFGAGSRLTVL.

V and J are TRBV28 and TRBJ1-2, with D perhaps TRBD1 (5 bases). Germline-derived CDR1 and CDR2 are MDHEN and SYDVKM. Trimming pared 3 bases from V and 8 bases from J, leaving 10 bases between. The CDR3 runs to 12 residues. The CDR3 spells CASSLRGRGYTF. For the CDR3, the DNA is TGTGCCAGCAGTTTGCGGGGACGGGGCTACACCTTC.

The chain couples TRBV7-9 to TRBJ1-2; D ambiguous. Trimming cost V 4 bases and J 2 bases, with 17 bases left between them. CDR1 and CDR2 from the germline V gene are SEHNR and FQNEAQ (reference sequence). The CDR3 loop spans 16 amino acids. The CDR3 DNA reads TGTGCCAGCAGCTCCTGGACTAATAGAGTAAACTATGGCTACACCTTC. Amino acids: CASSSWTNRVNYGYTF.

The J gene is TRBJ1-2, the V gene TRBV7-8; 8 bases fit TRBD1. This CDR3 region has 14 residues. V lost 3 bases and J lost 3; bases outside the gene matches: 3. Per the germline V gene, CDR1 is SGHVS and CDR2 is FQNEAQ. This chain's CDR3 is CASSFQGADYGYTF. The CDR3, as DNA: TGTGCCAGCAGCTTTCAGGGGGCGGACTATGGCTACACCTTC. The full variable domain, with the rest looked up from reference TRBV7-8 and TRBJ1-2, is GAGVSQSPRYKVAKRGQDVALRCDPISGHVSLFWYQQALGQGPEFLTYFQNEAQLDKSGLPSDRFFAERPEGSVSTLKIQRTQQEDSAVYLCASSFQGADYGYTFGSGTRLTVV.

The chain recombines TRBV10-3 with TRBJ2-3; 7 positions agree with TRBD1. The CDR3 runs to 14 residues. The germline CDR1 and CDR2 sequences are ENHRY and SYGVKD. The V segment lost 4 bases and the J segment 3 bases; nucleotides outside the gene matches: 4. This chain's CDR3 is CAISGGGKTDTQYF. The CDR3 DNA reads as TGTGCCATCAGTGGAGGGGGCAAAACAGATACGCAGTATTTT.

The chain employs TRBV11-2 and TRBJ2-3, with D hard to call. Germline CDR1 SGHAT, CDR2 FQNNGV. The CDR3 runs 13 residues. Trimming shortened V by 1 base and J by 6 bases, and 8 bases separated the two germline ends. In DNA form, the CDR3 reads TGTGCCAGCAGCTTAGCCCCGGCTGATACGCAGTATTTT. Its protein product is CASSLAPADTQYF. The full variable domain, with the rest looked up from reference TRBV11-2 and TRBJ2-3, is EAGVAQSPRYKIIEKRQSVAFWCNPISGHATLYWYQQILGQGPKLLIQFQNNGVVDDSQLPKDRFSAERLKGVDSTLKIQPAKLEDSAVYLCASSLAPADTQYFGPGTRLTVL.

CDR3 protein: CASSLRTGNGGEQYF. The CDR3 coding sequence is TGTGCCAGCAGCTTAAGGACAGGGAACGGAGGCGAGCAGTACTTC. The chain couples TRBV7-8 to TRBJ2-7; 8 bases align to TRBD1. CDR3 length: 15 amino acids. CDR1 and CDR2 (germline): SGHVS, FQNEAQ. V lost 2 bases, J lost 6 bases, and 9 bases stayed unmatched.

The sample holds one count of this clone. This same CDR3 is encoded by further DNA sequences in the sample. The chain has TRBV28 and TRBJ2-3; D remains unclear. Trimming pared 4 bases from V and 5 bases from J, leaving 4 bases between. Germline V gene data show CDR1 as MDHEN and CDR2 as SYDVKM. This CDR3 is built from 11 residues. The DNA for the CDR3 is TGTGCCAGCAGTTCTCGAGATACGCAGTATTTT. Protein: CASSSRDTQYF. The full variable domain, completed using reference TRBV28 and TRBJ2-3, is DVKVTQSSRYLVKRTGEKVFLECVQDMDHENMFWYRQDPGLGLRLIYFSYDVKMKEKGDIPEGYSVSREKKERFSLILESASTNQTSMYLCASSSRDTQYFGPGTRLTVL.

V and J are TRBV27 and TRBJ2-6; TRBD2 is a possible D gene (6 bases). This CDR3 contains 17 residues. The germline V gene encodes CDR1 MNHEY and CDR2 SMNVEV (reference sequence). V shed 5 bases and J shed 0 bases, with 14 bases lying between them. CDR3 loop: CASSPGTSSSGANVLTF. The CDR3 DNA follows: TGTGCCAGCAGTCCCGGGACTTCTAGCTCTGGGGCCAACGTCCTGACTTTC.

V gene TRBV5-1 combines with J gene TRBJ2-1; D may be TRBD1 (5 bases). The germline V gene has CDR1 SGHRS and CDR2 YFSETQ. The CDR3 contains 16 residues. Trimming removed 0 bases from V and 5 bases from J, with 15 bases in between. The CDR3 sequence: CASSLGRLGVHNEQFF. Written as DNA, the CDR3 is TGCGCCAGCAGCTTGGGTCGGCTAGGGGTTCACAATGAGCAGTTCTTC.

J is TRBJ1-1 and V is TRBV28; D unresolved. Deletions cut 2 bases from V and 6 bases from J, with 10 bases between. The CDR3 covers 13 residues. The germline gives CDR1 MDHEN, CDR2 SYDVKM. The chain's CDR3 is CASSLGGWSEAFF. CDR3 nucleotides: TGTGCCAGCAGTTTAGGAGGCTGGTCTGAAGCTTTCTTT. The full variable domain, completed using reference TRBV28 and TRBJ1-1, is DVKVTQSSRYLVKRTGEKVFLECVQDMDHENMFWYRQDPGLGLRLIYFSYDVKMKEKGDIPEGYSVSREKKERFSLILESASTNQTSMYLCASSLGGWSEAFFGQGTRLTVV.

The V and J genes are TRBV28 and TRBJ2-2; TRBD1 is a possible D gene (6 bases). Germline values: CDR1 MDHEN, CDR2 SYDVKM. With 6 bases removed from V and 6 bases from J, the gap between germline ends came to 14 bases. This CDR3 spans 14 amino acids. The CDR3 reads CASRNRVYAGELFF. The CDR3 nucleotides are TGTGCCAGCAGAAACAGGGTATATGCCGGGGAGCTGTTTTTT.

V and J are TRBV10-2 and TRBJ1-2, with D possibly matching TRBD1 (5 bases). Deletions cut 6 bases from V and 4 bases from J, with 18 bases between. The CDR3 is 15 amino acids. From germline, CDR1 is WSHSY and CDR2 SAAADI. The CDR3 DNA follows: TGCGCCAGCAGCCGCAGCCCGGGGCTCCCCTATGGCTACACCTTC. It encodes CASSRSPGLPYGYTF.

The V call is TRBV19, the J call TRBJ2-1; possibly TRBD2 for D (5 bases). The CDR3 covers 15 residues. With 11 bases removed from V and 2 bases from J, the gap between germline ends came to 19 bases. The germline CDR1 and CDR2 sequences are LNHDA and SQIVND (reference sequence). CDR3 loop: CAPKGSTYTYNEQFF. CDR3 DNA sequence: TGTGCCCCCAAAGGGAGCACTTACACCTACAATGAGCAGTTCTTC.

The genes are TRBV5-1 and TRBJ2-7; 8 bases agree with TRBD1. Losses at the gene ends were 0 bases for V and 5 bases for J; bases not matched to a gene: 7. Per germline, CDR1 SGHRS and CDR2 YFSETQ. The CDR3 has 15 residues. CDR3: CASSLGSGGFDEQYF. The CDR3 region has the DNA TGCGCCAGCAGCTTGGGGTCAGGGGGCTTCGACGAGCAGTACTTC.